The present entry profiles one T cell receptor (beta chain) with its context. Its antigen is currently unknown. The investigators reverse transcribed all of the isolated RNA, so they sequenced expressed TCRB transcripts. Sequencing used immunoSEQ multiplex PCR; TCRdb keeps in-frame clones, though not all of them. The sample shows around 600,000 clones, approximately 13% of them seen only once. The data derive from a study of beta chain features in type 1 diabetes. As for the study in general: Patients did not differ from healthy donors in age, gender or cell yield.

The junction had 4 bases not matched to a gene; V was cut back by 6 bases and J by 2 bases. Germline loops: CDR1 WSHSY, CDR2 SAAADI. CDR3 size: 14 residues. CD4+ naive, central memory, regulatory and stem cell-like memory subsets were isolated by sorting on CD45RO/CCR7/CD25/CD127/CD95/CD27. General study results and limits: PCR, the amplification step, might favor shorter templates, equally in patients and controls. Compared with healthy donors, patients appeared to share more similar naive, central memory and regulatory TCRB repertoires. Shortening of TCRB CDR3s, moderate but significant, appeared in all four CD4+ subsets of Type 1 diabetes patients.

The sample comprised naive CD4+ T cells from blood. The gene calls are TRBV10-2 and TRBJ1-2; 9 bases are a match to TRBD1. This receptor was obtained from a man aged 25-40 years with type 1 diabetes. The CDR3 reads CASSTQGANYGYTF. CDR3 coding DNA: TGCGCCAGCAGCACACAGGGGGCGAACTATGGCTACACCTTC.